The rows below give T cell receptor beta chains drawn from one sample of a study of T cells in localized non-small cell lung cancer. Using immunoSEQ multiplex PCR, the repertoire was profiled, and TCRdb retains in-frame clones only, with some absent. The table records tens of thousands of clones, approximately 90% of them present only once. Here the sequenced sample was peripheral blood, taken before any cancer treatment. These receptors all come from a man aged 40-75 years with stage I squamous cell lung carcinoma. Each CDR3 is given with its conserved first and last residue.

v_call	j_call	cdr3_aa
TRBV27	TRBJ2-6	CASSLRQGHTSGANVLTF
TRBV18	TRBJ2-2	CASSAGTSRKTGELFF
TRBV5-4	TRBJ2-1	CASSFVGNEQFF
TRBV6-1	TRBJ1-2	CASREPFGTARGYTF
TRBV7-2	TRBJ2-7	CASTSGPGILYEQYF
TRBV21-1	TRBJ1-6	CASSTDRTYNSPLHF
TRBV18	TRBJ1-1	CASSQGSDTEAFF
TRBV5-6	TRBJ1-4	CASSLDARGNNEKLFF
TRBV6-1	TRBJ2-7	CASTGNINYEQYF
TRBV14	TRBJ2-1	CASSPGGSTYNEQFF
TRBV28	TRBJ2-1	CASSPPGANLNEQFF
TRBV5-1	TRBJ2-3	CASATGGGTDTQYF
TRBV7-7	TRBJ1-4	CASSSFRGPNEKLFF
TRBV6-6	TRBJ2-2	CASSYSMGNTGELFF
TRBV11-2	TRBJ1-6	CASSLDRNSPLHF
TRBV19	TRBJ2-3	CASSIKGFSTDTQYF
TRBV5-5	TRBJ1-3	CASSLYITVSSGNTIYF
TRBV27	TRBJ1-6	CASSKQGDAPLHF
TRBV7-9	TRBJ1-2	CASSFSGGAKGGYTF
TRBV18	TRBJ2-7	CASSPTAGSSYEQYF
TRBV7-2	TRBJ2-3	CASSRGTSGGSRTDTQYF
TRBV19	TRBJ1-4	CASSIIGVGNEKLFF
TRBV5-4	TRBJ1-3	CASSVLGGRNSGNTIYF
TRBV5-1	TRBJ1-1	CASSPTGQGNTEAFF
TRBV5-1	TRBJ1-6	CASSLVKGRDSPLHF
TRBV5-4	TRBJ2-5	CASSLDQETQYF
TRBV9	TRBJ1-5	CASSVGRDQPQHF
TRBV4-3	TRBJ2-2	CASSQEPYRGQGGELFF
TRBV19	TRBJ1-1	CASSPRTGAAFF